This T cell receptor beta chain is from a study of high-grade serous ovarian cancer treatment subgroups. At the level of the study: Samples averaged roughly 15,000 reads and 7,000 or so unique TCR beta rearrangements.

The tumor samples were collected prior to definitive surgery or chemotherapy. A word on this clone: Antigen unknown.

Here immunoSEQ multiplex PCR was the method, and the copy in TCRdb shows in-frame clones only, minus some. The data show roughly 4,000 clones, with approximately 80% seen just once and 4.9% held by the top ten. The CDR3 is 14 residues long. Losses at the gene ends were 9 bases for V and 9 bases for J; bases not matched to a gene: 12. Germline values: CDR1 SNHLY, CDR2 FYNNEI. Study observations and caveats: Clonal relatedness tracked neoantigen level, and by trend copy number and mutation load. Without spatial data, bulk sequencing limits insight into HGSC tumor diversity. Same-patient tumor repertoires overlapped at roughly 0.095 to 0.85; different patients barely overlapped.

The TCR originated in a human donor with high-grade serous ovarian cancer. The chain has TRBV2 and TRBJ2-3; 10 bases fit TRBD2. Sequencing was done on a sample of tumor tissue. The CDR3 sequence: CARVRAGGGGTQYF. The CDR3 region has the DNA TGTGCCAGGGTTAGAGCGGGGGGGGGAGGAACGCAGTATTTT.